The present T cell receptor beta chain was sequenced within a study of Graves' ophthalmopathy and Graves' hyperthyroidism. RNA transcripts yielded amplified TCR beta CDR3 regions. Investigators did first-round RT-PCR with HTBI primers, then second-round multiplex PCR. TCRdb processed the multiplex PCR reads anew with MiXCR; each CDR3 protein has one entry. The sample holds 650,000 to 800,000 distinct CDR3 sequences, over 40% seen once. Pregnancy or lactation, uncontrolled infections and other autoimmune diseases were grounds for excluding patients. Physicians reached a diagnosis by relying on clinical symptoms, serum thyroxine, TRAb, thyroid ultrasound and orbital computed tomography. V lost 10 bases to trimming and J lost 4 bases; unmatched junction nucleotides: 12. Germline loops: CDR1 ENHRY, CDR2 SYGVKD. The CDR3 has 14 residues.

Input material: peripheral blood. This chain joins TRBV10-3 and TRBJ1-2; 7 positions agree with TRBD1. The TCR comes from an adult man with Graves' ophthalmopathy. The CDR3 DNA sequence: TGTGCCAGCTCACCAGGGGGAATAAGCTATGGCTACACCTTC. This codes for CASSPGGISYGYTF.